The 13 T cell receptor beta chains below were found in one sample sequenced in a study of neoadjuvant anti-PD-1 for oral cavity cancer. Using immunoSEQ multiplex PCR, the repertoire was profiled, and TCRdb retains in-frame clones only, with some absent. The data hold some 9,800 clones, with roughly three fifths observed a single time. Time point indicated: after neoadjuvant nivolumab, at surgical resection. Source: PBMCs, taken after nivolumab (anti-PD-1) treatment. The origin of the receptors is a person aged 35 to 85 with oral cavity squamous cell carcinoma.

The chain combines TRBV19 with TRBJ1-2; D call uncertain. The CDR3 sequence is 14 residues long. Germline CDR1 LNHDA, CDR2 SQIVND (reference sequence). V shed 6 bases and J shed 0 bases, with 11 bases lying between them. CDR3 nucleotides: TGTGCCAGTAGCCGACCCGGAGCTAACTATGGCTACACCTTC. As protein: CASSRPGANYGYTF.

As regards this clone: Relative to the germline gene, one junction end is altered; a read error may explain this. This sequence joins TRBV19 and TRBJ2-6; tentative D call: TRBD1 (6 bases). Germline assignment: CDR1 LNHDA and CDR2 SQIVND (reference sequence). This CDR3 has 12 amino acids. The CDR3 spells CASSRGASVLTF. In DNA, the CDR3 is TGTGCCAGTAGCAGGGGCGCCAGCGTCCTGACTTTC. Combining the CDR3 with reference TRBV19 and TRBJ2-6 gives the whole variable domain DGGITQSPKYLFRKEGQNVTLSCEQNLNHDAMYWYRQDPGQGLRLIYYSQIVNDFQKGDIAEGYSVSREKKESFPLTVTSAQKNPTAFYLCASSRGASVLTFGAGSRLTVL.

This chain connects TRBV6-4 to TRBJ2-6; weak D call: TRBD2 (5 bases). With 6 bases removed from V and 0 bases from J, the gap between germline ends came to 12 bases. Per the germline V gene, CDR1 is MRHNA and CDR2 is SNTAGT. The CDR3 extends over 16 amino acids. The CDR3 protein is CASSRDGDSGANVLTF. In nucleotides, the CDR3 is TGTGCCAGCAGCAGAGACGGGGACTCTGGGGCCAACGTCCTGACTTTC.

V gene TRBV11-3 combines with J gene TRBJ2-1; TRBD2 agrees at 14 bases. CDR3 length: 17 amino acids. V dropped 1 base and J dropped 3; count of bases not matched to a gene: 2. CDR1 and CDR2 from the germline V gene are SGHNT and YENEEA. The DNA for the CDR3 is TGTGCCAGCAGCTTAGGACTAGCGGGAGGGGGCTACAATGAGCAGTTCTTC. Protein: CASSLGLAGGGYNEQFF.

This chain uses TRBV7-9 with TRBJ1-1; D not resolved. Trimming pared 2 bases from V and 8 bases from J, leaving 9 bases between. The CDR3 is 12 residues long. The germline V gene has CDR1 SEHNR and CDR2 FQNEAQ (reference sequence). The CDR3 is CASSLFAREAFF. In nucleotides, the CDR3 is TGTGCCAGCAGCTTATTTGCAAGGGAAGCTTTCTTT. Drawing the rest from reference TRBV7-9 and TRBJ1-1, the complete variable domain is DTGVSQNPRHKITKRGQNVTFRCDPISEHNRLYWYRQTLGQGPEFLTYFQNEAQLEKSRLLSDRFSAERPKGSFSTLEIQRTEQGDSAMYLCASSLFAREAFFGQGTRLTVV.

This clone was seen more than once but under ten times. The gene calls are TRBV6-5 and TRBJ1-2; no reliable D call. The CDR3 has 14 residues. The germline CDR1 and CDR2 sequences are MNHEY and SVGAGI. V was pared by 0 bases and J by 4 bases, with 9 bases between. The CDR3 DNA sequence: TGTGCCAGCAGTTACTCGCGGGAGCCCTATGGCTACACCTTC. It is translated as CASSYSREPYGYTF.

J is TRBJ2-1 and V is TRBV28; D is possibly TRBD2 (6 bases). V lost 3 bases and J lost 10, with 13 bases in between. CDR1 and CDR2 (germline): MDHEN, SYDVKM. There are 13 residues in the CDR3. CDR3 region: CASSLAGFGEQFF. The CDR3 DNA reads TGTGCCAGCAGTTTGGCGGGGTTCGGCGAGCAGTTCTTC.

This chain joins TRBV30 and TRBJ1-1, with TRBD1 as a possible D gene (6 bases). The CDR3 is 12 amino acids. The germline gives CDR1 GTSNPN, CDR2 SVGIG (reference sequence). Trimming removed 5 bases from V and 0 bases from J, with 7 bases in between. DNA for the CDR3: TGTGCCTGGCAGGGGATGAACACTGAAGCTTTCTTT. It encodes CAWQGMNTEAFF.

This chain links TRBV11-2 with TRBJ2-1; a weak D match, TRBD2 (7 bases). CDR3 size: 16 residues. V was trimmed by 2 bases and J by 8 bases, leaving 19 bases between them. Germline lookup yields CDR1 SGHAT and CDR2 FQNNGV. The CDR3 DNA reads as TGTGCCAGCAGCTTATTGAGGGGGGGGACTGCCCATGAGCAGTTCTTC. This translates into CASSLLRGGTAHEQFF.

The CDR3: CAWSWRTGYTGYTF. The CDR3 nucleotides are TGTGCCTGGAGTTGGCGGACAGGATATACTGGCTACACCTTC. The chain recombines TRBV30 with TRBJ1-2; 7 bases are a match to TRBD1. The V segment lost 2 bases and the J segment 7 bases; nucleotides outside the gene matches: 10. The CDR3 spans 14 residues. Germline lookup yields CDR1 GTSNPN and CDR2 SVGIG (reference sequence).

J is TRBJ2-1 and V is TRBV2, with D maybe TRBD2 (5 bases). V lost 6 bases and J lost 3, with 15 bases in between. Germline CDR1 reads SNHLY; CDR2 reads FYNNEI. The CDR3 runs 15 residues. CDR3 nucleotides: TGTGCCAGCAGCTTCGGGCGGGTCGTCTACAATGAGCAGTTCTTC. Its protein is CASSFGRVVYNEQFF.

This chain connects TRBV6-5 to TRBJ2-3, with D perhaps matching TRBD1 or TRBD2 (5 bases each). Trimming took off 5 bases at V and 0 bases at J, with 12 bases between the two ends. The CDR3 has 15 amino acids. The V gene's germline CDR1 is MNHEY and CDR2 SVGAGI. DNA of the CDR3: TGTGCCAGCAGTAGGGACGGTAGTAGCACAGATACGCAGTATTTT. This codes for CASSRDGSSTDTQYF.

This clone was picked up a small number of times. The chain couples TRBV13 to TRBJ1-3; D ambiguous. V was cut by 3 bases and J by 1 base, with 4 bases left in between. The CDR3 consists of 13 residues. Germline V CDR1 and CDR2: PRHDT, FYEKMQ (reference sequence). Here the CDR3 reads CASSFLSGNTIYF. The CDR3 nucleotides read TGTGCCAGCAGCTTCCTTTCTGGAAACACCATATATTTT.